This T cell receptor beta chain was recovered during a study of T cell changes during pregnancy in multiple sclerosis. Libraries were prepared by immunoSEQ multiplex PCR; TCRdb keeps only in-frame clonotypes and omits some of them. The repertoire includes some 60,000 clones, 90% to 95% of them detected once, and approximately 2% sits in the top ten. CDR1 SGHDN and CDR2 FVKESK come from the germline V gene. CDR3 length: 12 amino acids. V lost 5 bases and J lost 4, with 9 bases in between. The clonotype comes from a female donor with multiple sclerosis, enrolled in a pregnancy study. The sample was peripheral blood, taken after pregnancy. This chain links TRBV14 with TRBJ2-7; D may be TRBD2 (6 bases). CDR3 residues: CASSKGGYEQYF. The CDR3 DNA is TGTGCCAGCAGCAAGGGAGGTTACGAGCAGTACTTC.